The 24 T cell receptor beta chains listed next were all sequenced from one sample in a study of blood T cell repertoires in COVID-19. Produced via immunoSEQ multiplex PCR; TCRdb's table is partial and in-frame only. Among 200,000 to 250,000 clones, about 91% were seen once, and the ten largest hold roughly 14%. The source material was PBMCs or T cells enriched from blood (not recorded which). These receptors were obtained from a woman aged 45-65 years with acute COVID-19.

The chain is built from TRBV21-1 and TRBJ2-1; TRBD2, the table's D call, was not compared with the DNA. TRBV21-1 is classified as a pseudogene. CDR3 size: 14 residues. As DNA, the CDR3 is TGTGCCAGCAGCCCCGGGACTTCGGTAAATGAGCAGTTCTTC. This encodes CASSPGTSVNEQFF.

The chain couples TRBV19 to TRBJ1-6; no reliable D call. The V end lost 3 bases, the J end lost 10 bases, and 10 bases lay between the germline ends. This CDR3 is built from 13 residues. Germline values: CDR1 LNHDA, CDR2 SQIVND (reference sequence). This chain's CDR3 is CASSIKPESPLHF. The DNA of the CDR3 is TGTGCCAGTAGTATTAAACCAGAATCACCCCTCCACTTT.

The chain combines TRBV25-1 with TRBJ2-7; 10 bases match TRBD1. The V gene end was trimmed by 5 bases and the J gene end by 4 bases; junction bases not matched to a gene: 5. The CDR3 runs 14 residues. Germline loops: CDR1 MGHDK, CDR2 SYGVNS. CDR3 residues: CASSQTGGGYEQYF. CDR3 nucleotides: TGTGCCAGCAGTCAGACAGGGGGCGGTTACGAGCAGTACTTC.

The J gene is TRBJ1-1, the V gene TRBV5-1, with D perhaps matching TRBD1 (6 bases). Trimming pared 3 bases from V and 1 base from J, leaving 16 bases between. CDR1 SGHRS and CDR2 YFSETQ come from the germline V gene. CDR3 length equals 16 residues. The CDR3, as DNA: TGCGCCAGCAGCTCGGCACCGGGACACACGAACACTGAAGCTTTCTTT. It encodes CASSSAPGHTNTEAFF. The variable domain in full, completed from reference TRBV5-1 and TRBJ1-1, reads KAGVTQTPRYLIKTRGQQVTLSCSPISGHRSVSWYQQTPGQGLQFLFEYFSETQRNKGNFPGRFSGRQFSNSRSEMNVSTLELGDSALYLCASSSAPGHTNTEAFFGQGTRLTVV.

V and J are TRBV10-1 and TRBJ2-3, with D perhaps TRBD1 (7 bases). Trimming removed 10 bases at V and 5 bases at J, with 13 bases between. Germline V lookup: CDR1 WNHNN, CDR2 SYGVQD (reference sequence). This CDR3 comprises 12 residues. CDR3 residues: CANTQGGDTQYF. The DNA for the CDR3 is TGCGCCAACACCCAGGGGGGAGATACGCAGTATTTT.

Here the CDR3 reads CASSLRPTGDEQFF. Here the CDR3 DNA reads TGCGCCAGCAGCTTGAGGCCCACAGGGGATGAGCAGTTCTTC. This chain uses TRBV5-1 with TRBJ2-1; 7 bases agree with TRBD1. Germline trimming cut 1 base from V and 8 bases from J; bases unmatched to any gene: 6. The CDR3 has 14 amino acids. Germline CDR1 and CDR2: SGHRS and YFSETQ.

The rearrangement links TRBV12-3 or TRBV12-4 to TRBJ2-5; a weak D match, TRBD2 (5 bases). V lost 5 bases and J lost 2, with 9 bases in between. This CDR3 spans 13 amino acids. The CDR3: CASSRRLQETQYF. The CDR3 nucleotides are TGTGCCAGCAGTCGACGACTACAAGAGACCCAGTACTTC.

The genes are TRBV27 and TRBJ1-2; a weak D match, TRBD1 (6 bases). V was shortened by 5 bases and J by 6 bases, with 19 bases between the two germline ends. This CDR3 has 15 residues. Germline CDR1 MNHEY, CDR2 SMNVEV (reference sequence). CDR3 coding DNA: TGTGCCAGCAGTATCGTACAGGGTAGACCCGATGGCTACACCTTC. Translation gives CASSIVQGRPDGYTF.

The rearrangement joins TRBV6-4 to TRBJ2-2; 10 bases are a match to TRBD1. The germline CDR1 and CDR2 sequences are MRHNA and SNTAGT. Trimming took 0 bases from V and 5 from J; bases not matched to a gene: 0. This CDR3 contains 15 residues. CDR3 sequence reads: CASSDSGQGTGELFF. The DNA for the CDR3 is TGTGCCAGCAGTGACTCGGGACAGGGGACCGGGGAGCTGTTTTTT.

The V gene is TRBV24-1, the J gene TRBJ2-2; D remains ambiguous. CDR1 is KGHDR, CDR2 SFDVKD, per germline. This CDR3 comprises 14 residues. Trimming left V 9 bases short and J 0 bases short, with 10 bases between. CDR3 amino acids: CATSYGANTGELFF. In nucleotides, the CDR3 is TGTGCCACCTCATATGGAGCGAACACCGGGGAGCTGTTTTTT.

The CDR3 DNA is TGTGCCAGCAGCTTAGACACTGGAGGGAATGAGCAGTTCTTC. Translating gives CASSLDTGGNEQFF. The rearrangement uses TRBV7-2 and TRBJ2-1, with a possible D match to TRBD2 (6 bases). Germline CDR1 and CDR2: SGHTA and FQGNSA. This CDR3 contains 14 residues. V gave up 1 base and J gave up 7 bases, with 11 bases separating them.

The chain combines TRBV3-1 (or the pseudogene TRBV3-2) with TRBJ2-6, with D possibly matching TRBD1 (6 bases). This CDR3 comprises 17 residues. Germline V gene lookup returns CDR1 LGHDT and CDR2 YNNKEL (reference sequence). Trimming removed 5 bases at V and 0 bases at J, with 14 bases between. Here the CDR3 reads CASSSGTPSSGANVLTF. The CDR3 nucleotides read TGTGCCAGCAGCTCTGGGACACCTAGCTCTGGGGCCAACGTCCTGACTTTC.

The CDR3 DNA sequence: TGTGCCAGCAGCTTGGGGAGTTCCCCCAACGAGCAGTACTTC. It codes for CASSLGSSPNEQYF. The chain has TRBV5-4 and TRBJ2-7; D uncertain. The germline V gene encodes CDR1 SGHNT and CDR2 YYREEE (reference sequence). Between the trimmed V and J ends, which lost 0 bases and 5 bases, there was a span of 12 bases. The CDR3 totals 14 residues.

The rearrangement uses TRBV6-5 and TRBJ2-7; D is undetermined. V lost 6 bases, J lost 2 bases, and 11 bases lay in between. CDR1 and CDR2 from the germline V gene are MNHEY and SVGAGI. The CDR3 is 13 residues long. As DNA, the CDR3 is TGTGCCAGCAGAGTCGACTCACCCTACGAGCAGTACTTC. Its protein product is CASRVDSPYEQYF.

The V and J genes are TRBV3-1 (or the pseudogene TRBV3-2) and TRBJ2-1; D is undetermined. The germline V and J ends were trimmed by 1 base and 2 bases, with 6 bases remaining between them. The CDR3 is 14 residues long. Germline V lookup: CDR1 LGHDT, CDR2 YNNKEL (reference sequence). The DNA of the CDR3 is TGTGCCAGCAGCCAAGCTTCTCCCTACAATGAGCAGTTCTTC. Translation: CASSQASPYNEQFF.

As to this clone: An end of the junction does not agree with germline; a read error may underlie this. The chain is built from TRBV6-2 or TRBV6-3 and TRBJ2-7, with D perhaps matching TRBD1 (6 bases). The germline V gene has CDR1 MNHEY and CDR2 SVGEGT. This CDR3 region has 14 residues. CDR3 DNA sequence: TGTGCCAGCAGTACACAGGGAACTCACTACGAGAAGTACTTC. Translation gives CASSTQGTHYEKYF.

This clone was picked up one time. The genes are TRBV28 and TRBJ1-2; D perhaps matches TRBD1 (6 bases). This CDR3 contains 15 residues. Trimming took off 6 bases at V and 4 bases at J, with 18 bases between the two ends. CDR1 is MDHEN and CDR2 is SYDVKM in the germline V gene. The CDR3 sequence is CASRNTGPWGYGYTF. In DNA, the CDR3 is TGTGCCAGCAGAAATACAGGGCCATGGGGCTATGGCTACACCTTC.

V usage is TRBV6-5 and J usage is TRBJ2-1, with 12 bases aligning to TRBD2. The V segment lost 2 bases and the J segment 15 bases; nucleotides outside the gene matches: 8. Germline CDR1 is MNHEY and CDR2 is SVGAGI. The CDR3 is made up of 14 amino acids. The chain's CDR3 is CASSYLGLAGPWFF. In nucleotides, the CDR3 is TGTGCCAGCAGTTACCTGGGACTAGCGGGTCCGTGGTTCTTC.

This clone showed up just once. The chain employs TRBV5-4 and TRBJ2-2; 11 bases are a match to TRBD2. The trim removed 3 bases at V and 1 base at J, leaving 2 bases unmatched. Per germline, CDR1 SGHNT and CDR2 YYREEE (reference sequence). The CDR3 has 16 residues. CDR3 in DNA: TGTGCCAGCAGCTATGGACTAGCGGGGAACACCGGGGAGCTGTTTTTT. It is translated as CASSYGLAGNTGELFF.

The CDR3 here is CASGQYGSYEQYF. CDR3 nucleotides: TGTGCCAGCGGACAGTACGGCTCCTACGAGCAGTACTTC. The chain links TRBV19 to TRBJ2-7, with a weak D call TRBD1 (6 bases). This CDR3 is built from 13 residues. Germline V lookup: CDR1 LNHDA, CDR2 SQIVND (reference sequence). Trimming shortened V by 9 bases and J by 0 bases, and 12 bases separated the two germline ends.

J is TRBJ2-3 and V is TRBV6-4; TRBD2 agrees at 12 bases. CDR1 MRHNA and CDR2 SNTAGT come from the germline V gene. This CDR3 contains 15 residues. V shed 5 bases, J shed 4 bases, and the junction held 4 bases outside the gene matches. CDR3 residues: CASSRLAGVADTQYF. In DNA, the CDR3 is TGTGCCAGCAGTCGACTAGCGGGAGTGGCAGATACGCAGTATTTT.

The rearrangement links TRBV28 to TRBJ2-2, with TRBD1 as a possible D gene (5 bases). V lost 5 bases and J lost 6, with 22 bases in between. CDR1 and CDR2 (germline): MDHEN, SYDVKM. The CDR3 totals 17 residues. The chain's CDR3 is CASSLPPSTERAGELFF. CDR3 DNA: TGTGCCAGCAGTCTGCCCCCGTCGACAGAGAGAGCCGGGGAGCTGTTTTTT.

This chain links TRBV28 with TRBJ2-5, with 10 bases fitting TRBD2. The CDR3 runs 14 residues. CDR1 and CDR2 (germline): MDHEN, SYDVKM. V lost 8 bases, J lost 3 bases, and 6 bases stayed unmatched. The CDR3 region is CASGSSGSEETQYF. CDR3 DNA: TGTGCCAGCGGATCTAGCGGGAGTGAAGAGACCCAGTACTTC.

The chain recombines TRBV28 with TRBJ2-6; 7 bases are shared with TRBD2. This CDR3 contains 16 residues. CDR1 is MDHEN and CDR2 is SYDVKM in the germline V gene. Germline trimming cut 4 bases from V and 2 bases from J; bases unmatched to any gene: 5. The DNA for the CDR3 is TGTGCCAGCAGTTGGGCCGGACTAGCTGGGGCCAACGTCCTGACTTTC. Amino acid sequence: CASSWAGLAGANVLTF.